This T cell receptor beta chain was documented in a study of blood T cell dynamics during melanoma immunotherapy. Study at large: Metastatic melanoma patients received first-line pembrolizumab or nivolumab plus ipilimumab. Overall study findings and caveats: Clones driving repertoire changes may be melanoma-specific or general immune activation.

Method: immunoSEQ multiplex PCR; TCRdb's copy keeps in-frame clones and lacks some. The data show 15,000 to 20,000 clones, approximately 80% seen once. Time point noted: pre-treatment baseline. Blood was drawn before treatment and at week 3 after checkpoint blockade. Relative to its sample, this clone is medium-sized. The antigen remains undetermined. The sequence came from a human donor with melanoma. Sample: blood, taken from a patient treated with checkpoint blockade.

The CDR3 spells CASGLGDRYTEAFF. DNA for the CDR3: TGTGCTAGTGGTTTGGGGGACCGATACACTGAAGCTTTCTTT. The J gene is TRBJ1-1, the V gene TRBV12-5; D is possibly TRBD1 (5 bases). The CDR3 runs to 14 residues. CDR1 is LGHNT, CDR2 FRNRAP, per germline. Trimming shortened V by 1 base and J by 3 bases, and 9 bases separated the two germline ends. The variable domain in full, completed from reference TRBV12-5 and TRBJ1-1, reads DARVTQTPRHKVTEMGQEVTMRCQPILGHNTVFWYRQTMMQGLELLAYFRNRAPLDDSGMPKDRFSAEMPDATLATLKIQPSEPRDSAVYFCASGLGDRYTEAFFGQGTRLTVV.